This T cell receptor (beta chain) comes out of a study of T-cell reconstitution after alpha-beta-depleted transplantation in children. The TCRbeta library incorporated unique molecular identifiers. TCRdb re-analysed the PCR reads in MiXCR, keeping a single row per CDR3 protein. The sample holds roughly 220,000 distinct CDR3 sequences, 9.5% to 15% seen once. This clonotype was recorded at least ten times. The germline V and J ends were trimmed by 2 bases and 6 bases, with 8 bases remaining between them. The CDR3 covers 12 residues. Per germline, CDR1 LGHDT and CDR2 YNNKEL (reference sequence). Sequencing was performed on PBMCs from the stem cell graft donor, taken from the stem cell graft. The rearrangement links TRBV3-1 to TRBJ2-7, with unresolved D. This clonotype was obtained from a human donor who donated a stem cell graft to a child with acute lymphoblastic leukemia. The CDR3 spells CASSQRSFEQYF. CDR3 in DNA: TGTGCCAGCAGCCAAAGGAGTTTCGAGCAGTACTTC.